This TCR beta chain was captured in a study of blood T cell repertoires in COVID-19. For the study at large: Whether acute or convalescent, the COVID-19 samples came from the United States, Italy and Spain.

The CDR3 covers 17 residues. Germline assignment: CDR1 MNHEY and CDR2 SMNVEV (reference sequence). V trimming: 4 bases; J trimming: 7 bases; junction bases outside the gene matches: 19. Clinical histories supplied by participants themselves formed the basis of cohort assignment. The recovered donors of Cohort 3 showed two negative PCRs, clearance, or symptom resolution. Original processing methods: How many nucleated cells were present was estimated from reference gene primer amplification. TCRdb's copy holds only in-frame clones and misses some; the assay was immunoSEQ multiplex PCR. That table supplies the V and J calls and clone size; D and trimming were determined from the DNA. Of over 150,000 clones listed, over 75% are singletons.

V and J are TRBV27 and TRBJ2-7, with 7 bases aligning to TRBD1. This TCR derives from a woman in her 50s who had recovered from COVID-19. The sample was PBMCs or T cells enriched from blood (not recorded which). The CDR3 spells CASSWESVGTAPWEQYF. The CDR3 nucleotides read TGTGCCAGCAGTTGGGAGAGTGTAGGGACAGCGCCTTGGGAGCAGTACTTC.